The clone carrying this T cell receptor beta chain was seen ten or more times. Its antigen is not identified. TCRdb ran MiXCR on the 5' RACE reads and lists one entry per CDR3 protein. The sample yields 150,000 to 200,000 distinct CDR3 sequences, roughly 10% seen once. These data originate in a study of T-cell memory formation after mild COVID-19. Across the study: Each donor largely had its own TCR clusters.

The CDR3 is 17 amino acids. Germline V gene data show CDR1 as SGHVS and CDR2 as FQNEAQ. Germline trimming cut 5 bases from V and 3 bases from J; bases unmatched to any gene: 12. General study results and limits: Among clones peaking at day 37 in the second wave, SARS-CoV-2 specificity remained unconfirmed. Contracting CD8+ clones were enriched in EMRA, CD4+ mainly in CM and EM. Later expanders leaned CD4+, whereas day 15 to 85 contracting clones were balanced CD4/CD8.

V usage is TRBV7-8 and J usage is TRBJ2-1, with 8 positions matching TRBD1. Sequencing was carried out using PBMCs or a T cell subset sorted from them (not recorded which). This clonotype originated in a man aged 18 to 30 who had mild COVID-19 (a few samples of this study predate the infection). Cell type and time point are not known. This CDR3 reads CASSPPRGRQFYNEQFF. The CDR3, as DNA: TGTGCCAGCAGCCCACCCAGGGGGCGTCAATTCTACAATGAGCAGTTCTTC. Full variable domain (outside the CDR3, taken from reference TRBV7-8 and TRBJ2-1): GAGVSQSPRYKVAKRGQDVALRCDPISGHVSLFWYQQALGQGPEFLTYFQNEAQLDKSGLPSDRFFAERPEGSVSTLKIQRTQQEDSAVYLCASSPPRGRQFYNEQFFGPGTRLTVL.